Listed here are 24 T cell receptor beta chains from one sample, sequenced in a study of shared clonotypes between healthy human individuals. The naive CD8 subset, CD45RO-negative cells positively selected for CCR7, excluded terminally differentiated effector memory CD45RA+ cells. Sequenced by immunoSEQ multiplex PCR; TCRdb stores in-frame clones only, minus some. Of about 1.9 million clones listed, 85% to 95% are singletons. The specimen sequenced was naive CD8+ T cells from PBMCs. Source of these receptors: a man aged 18 to 29 in good health. Some clones in this sample may be carry-over from other donors' samples.

This clone appeared once. The chain has TRBV7-9 and TRBJ1-5; tentatively, D is TRBD1 (5 bases). This CDR3 is built from 16 residues. The germline V gene encodes CDR1 SEHNR and CDR2 FQNEAQ (reference sequence). The germline V and J ends were trimmed by 1 base and 3 bases, with 13 bases remaining between them. The CDR3 region is CASSLEGRALNQPQHF. CDR3 DNA: TGTGCCAGCAGCTTAGAAGGCAGGGCCCTCAATCAGCCCCAGCATTTT.

This clone turned up a few times. This chain links TRBV7-9 with TRBJ2-2; 7 bases agree with TRBD2. Germline loops: CDR1 SEHNR, CDR2 FQNEAQ (reference sequence). V trimming: 5 bases; J trimming: 5 bases; junction bases outside the gene matches: 2. The CDR3 extends over 13 amino acids. As DNA, the CDR3 is TGTGCCAGCAGCGCACTAGCGACCGGGGAGCTGTTTTTT. Encoded protein: CASSALATGELFF.

The genes are TRBV5-1 and TRBJ2-2; D remains ambiguous. Deletions cut 4 bases from V and 6 bases from J, with 13 bases between. The CDR3 covers 14 residues. Germline values: CDR1 SGHRS, CDR2 YFSETQ. The CDR3 region has the DNA TGCGCCAGCAGCCCACCGAACGCCCCCGGGGAGCTGTTTTTT. This sequence encodes CASSPPNAPGELFF.

This clone was observed a handful of times. CDR3 in DNA: TGTGCCAGCAGGGGTGGGACTAGCGGGGCCTACGAGCAGTACTTC. Translation gives CASRGGTSGAYEQYF. The chain is built from TRBV7-9 and TRBJ2-7, with 13 nucleotides matching TRBD2. The V gene end was trimmed by 6 bases and the J gene end by 2 bases; junction bases not matched to a gene: 4. The CDR3 contains 15 residues. Germline values: CDR1 SEHNR, CDR2 FQNEAQ (reference sequence).

V and J are TRBV11-2 and TRBJ2-1, with no clear D. The CDR3 has 14 residues. Per germline, CDR1 SGHAT and CDR2 FQNNGV. With 6 bases removed from V and 5 bases from J, the gap between germline ends came to 14 bases. CDR3 sequence: CASSGRSQDNEQFF. The DNA of the CDR3 is TGTGCCAGCAGTGGACGAAGCCAAGACAATGAGCAGTTCTTC.

CDR3 protein: CASSYSGHKETQYF. CDR3 nucleotide sequence: TGTGCCAGCAGTTACTCTGGGCATAAAGAGACCCAGTACTTC. This sequence joins TRBV6-5 and TRBJ2-5; D ambiguous. The CDR3 consists of 14 residues. CDR1 is MNHEY and CDR2 is SVGAGI in the germline V gene. V was trimmed by 0 bases and J by 3 bases, leaving 8 bases between them.

This clone was observed a single time. The chain recombines TRBV9 with TRBJ2-3; no clear D gene. The ends were cut back, 0 bases at V and 6 bases at J, with 5 bases in the middle. Germline CDR1 SGDLS, CDR2 YYNGEE. The CDR3 loop spans 12 amino acids. The CDR3: CASSVGFDTQYF. As DNA, the CDR3 is TGTGCCAGCAGCGTAGGGTTCGATACGCAGTATTTT.

V and J are TRBV5-4 and TRBJ2-2, with D perhaps matching TRBD1 (5 bases). The CDR3 spans 16 residues. V was trimmed by 0 bases and J by 0 bases, leaving 9 bases between them. Germline V gene lookup returns CDR1 SGHNT and CDR2 YYREEE (reference sequence). In DNA, the CDR3 is TGTGCCAGCAGCTTGGTGGACACCGCGAACACCGGGGAGCTGTTTTTT. As protein: CASSLVDTANTGELFF.

The V call is TRBV4-1, the J call TRBJ2-1; D gene unclear. Germline V CDR1 and CDR2: MGHRA, YSYEKL. The CDR3 runs to 18 residues. The V gene lost 0 bases and the J gene lost 4 bases, with 19 bases spanning the gap. The CDR3 sequence is CASSQEMVLGGPYNEQFF. The DNA of the CDR3 is TGCGCCAGCAGCCAAGAAATGGTCCTGGGCGGCCCATACAATGAGCAGTTCTTC.

On this clone: Different DNA sequences within this sample yield the same CDR3. J is TRBJ2-7 and V is TRBV6-5; D is undetermined. CDR1 and CDR2 (germline): MNHEY, SVGAGI. The CDR3 totals 14 residues. V lost 2 bases, J lost 4 bases, and 12 bases lay in between. The CDR3 region has the DNA TGTGCCAGCAGTTACCGGCTTGCAGTGTACGAGCAGTACTTC. Its protein is CASSYRLAVYEQYF.

The chain's CDR3 is CASSSEGFGQVNYGYTF. The CDR3 DNA reads TGTGCCAGCAGCTCTGAGGGGTTCGGACAGGTTAACTATGGCTACACCTTC. This rearrangement joins TRBV7-8 to TRBJ1-2; 7 nucleotides match TRBD1. V dropped 4 bases and J dropped 1; count of bases not matched to a gene: 12. CDR1 and CDR2 (germline): SGHVS, FQNEAQ. This CDR3 is 17 amino acids long. The full variable domain, in which reference TRBV7-8 and TRBJ1-2 provide the parts outside the CDR3, is GAGVSQSPRYKVAKRGQDVALRCDPISGHVSLFWYQQALGQGPEFLTYFQNEAQLDKSGLPSDRFFAERPEGSVSTLKIQRTQQEDSAVYLCASSSEGFGQVNYGYTFGSGTRLTVV.

The CDR3 is CASSLLQGVNYEQYF. CDR3 nucleotide sequence: TGTGCCAGCAGTTTATTGCAGGGAGTGAACTACGAGCAGTACTTC. The chain couples TRBV28 to TRBJ2-7; D possibly matches TRBD1 or TRBD2 (5 bases each). This CDR3 has 15 residues. Trimming stripped 1 base from V and 3 bases from J, with 13 bases between. Germline loops: CDR1 MDHEN, CDR2 SYDVKM.

The chain joins TRBV5-1 to TRBJ2-7; TRBD2 might be the D (6 bases). This CDR3 has 15 amino acids. V dropped 2 bases and J dropped 0 bases, with 12 bases sitting between them. Germline values: CDR1 SGHRS, CDR2 YFSETQ. Here the CDR3 DNA reads TGCGCCAGCAGCTTTATCGGGAGTACCTCCTACGAGCAGTACTTC. As protein: CASSFIGSTSYEQYF. Full variable domain (remainder filled in from reference TRBV5-1 and TRBJ2-7): KAGVTQTPRYLIKTRGQQVTLSCSPISGHRSVSWYQQTPGQGLQFLFEYFSETQRNKGNFPGRFSGRQFSNSRSEMNVSTLELGDSALYLCASSFIGSTSYEQYFGPGTRLTVT.

The chain couples TRBV7-8 to TRBJ2-1; TRBD1 aligns across 9 bases. Germline V lookup: CDR1 SGHVS, CDR2 FQNEAQ. J was trimmed by 7 bases and V by 5 bases; bases with no gene match: 6. CDR3 length: 14 residues. The CDR3 coding sequence is TGTGCCAGCAGCCCTCGGACAGGGGTGAATGAGCAGTTCTTC. This sequence encodes CASSPRTGVNEQFF. Looking up the rest from reference TRBV7-8 and TRBJ2-1 gives the full variable domain: GAGVSQSPRYKVAKRGQDVALRCDPISGHVSLFWYQQALGQGPEFLTYFQNEAQLDKSGLPSDRFFAERPEGSVSTLKIQRTQQEDSAVYLCASSPRTGVNEQFFGPGTRLTVL.

V and J are TRBV9 and TRBJ2-3; TRBD2 matches 8 bases. The trim removed 1 base at V and 4 bases at J, leaving 5 bases unmatched. Germline CDR1 SGDLS, CDR2 YYNGEE. CDR3 length: 15 amino acids. The CDR3 DNA follows: TGTGCCAGCAGCGTAAGTAATAGCGGGGCAGATACGCAGTATTTT. Translated, it gives CASSVSNSGADTQYF.

This chain links TRBV28 with TRBJ2-7; D not certain. This CDR3 comprises 12 residues. V dropped 5 bases and J dropped 4 bases, with 9 bases sitting between them. Germline V gives CDR1 MDHEN, CDR2 SYDVKM. CDR3 sequence: CASSTPAYEQYF. The CDR3 nucleotides read TGTGCCAGCAGTACTCCGGCGTACGAGCAGTACTTC.

The chain combines TRBV7-2 with TRBJ2-7; no clear D. The V gene's germline CDR1 is SGHTA and CDR2 FQGNSA. This CDR3 is 12 amino acids long. Trimming left V 5 bases short and J 3 bases short, with 8 bases between. For the CDR3, the DNA is TGTGCCAGCAGCGGGGATAACTACGAGCAGTACTTC. Translated, it gives CASSGDNYEQYF.

The chain uses TRBV9 and TRBJ2-2; D may be TRBD1 (6 bases). This CDR3 region has 16 residues. Germline assignment: CDR1 SGDLS and CDR2 YYNGEE. Between the trimmed V and J ends, which lost 1 base and 3 bases, there was a span of 13 bases. Here the CDR3 DNA reads TGTGCCAGCAGCGTATCGCTACAGGGTGACACCGGGGAGCTGTTTTTT. Its translation: CASSVSLQGDTGELFF.

The chain carries TRBV7-9 and TRBJ2-7; D not resolved. CDR3 length equals 13 residues. Germline V gene lookup returns CDR1 SEHNR and CDR2 FQNEAQ (reference sequence). Trimming removed 1 base from V and 12 bases from J, with 16 bases in between. Here the CDR3 DNA reads TGTGCCAGCAGCTTAGATAGGGCCGGCTTGGTGTACTTC. It yields the protein CASSLDRAGLVYF. Combining the CDR3 with reference TRBV7-9 and TRBJ2-7 gives the whole variable domain DTGVSQNPRHKITKRGQNVTFRCDPISEHNRLYWYRQTLGQGPEFLTYFQNEAQLEKSRLLSDRFSAERPKGSFSTLEIQRTEQGDSAMYLCASSLDRAGLVYFGPGTRLTVT.

V is TRBV6-1 and J is TRBJ2-7; D tentatively reads TRBD1 or TRBD2 (5 bases each). CDR1 is MNHNS, CDR2 SASEGT, per germline. V dropped 10 bases and J dropped 5 bases, with 18 bases sitting between them. The CDR3 has 13 residues. The CDR3 coding sequence is TGTGCCACCCGGGACGGGAACTGGAACGAGCAGTACTTC. As protein: CATRDGNWNEQYF.

The rearrangement joins TRBV4-1 to TRBJ1-5; D perhaps matches TRBD1 (6 bases). V lost 7 bases to trimming and J lost 0 bases, with 25 bases between them. The V gene's germline CDR1 is MGHRA and CDR2 YSYEKL. The CDR3 runs 19 residues. CDR3 loop: CASKFVPREQGNSNQPQHF. The CDR3 coding sequence is TGCGCCAGCAAATTTGTCCCCCGCGAACAGGGAAATAGCAATCAGCCCCAGCATTTT.

The chain combines TRBV27 with TRBJ2-7, with 13 nucleotides matching TRBD2. The CDR3 runs 17 residues. Losses at the gene ends were 5 bases for V and 2 bases for J; bases not matched to a gene: 9. Germline-derived CDR1 and CDR2 are MNHEY and SMNVEV (reference sequence). The CDR3: CASSRGGLAGYTYEQYF. In DNA, the CDR3 is TGTGCCAGCAGTCGAGGGGGACTAGCGGGGTACACCTACGAGCAGTACTTC.

The chain joins TRBV7-6 to TRBJ2-3; TRBD2 aligns across 13 bases. CDR1 is SGHVS and CDR2 is FNYEAQ in the germline V gene. The length of the CDR3 is 16 residues. V shed 5 bases, J shed 2 bases, and the junction held 4 bases outside the gene matches. The CDR3 coding sequence is TGTGCCAGCAGCCCGGGACTAGCGGGGATCACAGATACGCAGTATTTT. It translates to CASSPGLAGITDTQYF.

The chain uses TRBV7-3 and TRBJ2-3; no clear D gene. CDR3 length: 14 residues. Trimming took off 1 base at V and 2 bases at J, with 7 bases between the two ends. Germline assignment: CDR1 SGHTA and CDR2 FQGTGA. CDR3 sequence: CASSLMAVTDTQYF. The CDR3 DNA reads as TGTGCCAGCAGCTTAATGGCGGTCACAGATACGCAGTATTTT.